Each of the 4 T cell receptor beta chains below was sequenced from the same sample in a study of T cell repertoires in cytomegalovirus infection. TCRdb re-called the reads through MiXCR, storing one row per CDR3 protein. The profile covers approximately 390,000 distinct CDR3 sequences, with about a third appearing a single time and 13% taken by the ten largest. No antigen has been assigned to these receptors. The input for sequencing was cultured PBMCs, taken from culture after CMV antigen stimulation. These receptors all come from a human donor in good health (CMV status not recorded). Some clones in this sample may be carry-over from other donors' samples.

At least ten counts were recorded for this clonotype. The rearrangement joins TRBV7-2 to TRBJ2-2, with D unclear. The germline V and J ends were trimmed by 2 bases and 6 bases, with 10 bases remaining between them. This CDR3 has 14 residues. CDR1 is SGHTA, CDR2 FQGNSA, per germline. CDR3 DNA: TGTGCCAGCAGCTTAAGTAGGCGCGCCGGGGAGCTGTTTTTT. Translated, it gives CASSLSRRAGELFF.

This clonotype was picked up a small number of times. V usage is TRBV28 and J usage is TRBJ2-7, with 7 bases lining up with TRBD2. This CDR3 is built from 14 residues. Germline loops: CDR1 MDHEN, CDR2 SYDVKM. V shed 7 bases and J 4 bases; nucleotides not matched to a gene: 10. This CDR3 reads CASTAGVPSYEQYF. The CDR3 DNA reads as TGTGCCAGCACGGCGGGGGTACCCTCATACGAGCAGTACTTC.

In its sample, this clonotype was seen many times. The J gene is TRBJ2-1, the V gene TRBV7-2; TRBD2 agrees at 11 bases. The CDR3 loop spans 16 amino acids. CDR1 is SGHTA, CDR2 FQGNSA, per germline. The J segment lost 4 bases and the V segment lost 5 bases, leaving 7 bases of the junction unmatched. The DNA of the CDR3 is TGTGCCAGCAGCGGACTAGCGGGCTCGGATTACAATGAGCAGTTCTTC. Residues: CASSGLAGSDYNEQFF.

The table lists this clonotype with a few counts. This chain joins TRBV11-2 and TRBJ2-1; possibly TRBD1 for D (6 bases). The V end lost 5 bases, the J end lost 3 bases, and 14 bases lay between the germline ends. From germline, CDR1 is SGHAT and CDR2 FQNNGV. The CDR3 is 15 residues long. DNA of the CDR3: TGTGCCAGCAGCCCTCCGGGACATGGCTACAATGAGCAGTTCTTC. Amino acids: CASSPPGHGYNEQFF.